This T cell receptor beta chain was profiled in a study of shared clonotypes between healthy human individuals (dated by TCRdb to the early 2020s). With regard to the full study: The cohort comprised two women and a few men aged 18 to 49 years. For each donor, CD4 naive and CD4 memory were each given three plates, CD8 naive was given two plates, and CD8 memory was given one plate. To estimate repertoire size and how much clonotype sharing occurs between individuals, the study deeply sequenced the blood TCR repertoires of roughly 5 healthy adults. Libraries were prepared and TCR repertoires were sequenced by different laboratories using diverse techniques, in order to increase sequencing depth and limit assay-specific biases. Each donor's leukapheresis produced roughly between roughly 0.85 and 10 billion PBMCs.

Donors were healthy HIV-negative adults with no recently reported acute infections or vaccinations. Every donor was a Caucasian adult residing in Nashville, Tennessee, USA. CD4+ T cells were enriched by magnetic negative selection; naive cells were then positively selected on CD45RA, and the negative fraction formed the memory subset. Blood was obtained by leukapheresis, after which PBMCs were separated by Ficoll-Histopaque density gradient centrifugation and cryopreserved in liquid nitrogen vapor phase. Analytical flow cytometry was used to check the purity and quantity of each magnetically sorted T cell population. Genomic DNA was isolated from every sorted fraction and measured by UV absorbance on a Nanodrop 2000c. TCR CDR3 regions were amplified from genomic DNA by multiplex PCR using the deep immunoSEQ assay. Extracted genomic DNA from each cell subset was distributed evenly across all wells of several immunoSEQ 96-well plates, and each plate was treated as a replicate. Each replicate PCR for sorted subsets received around 0.2 ug genomic DNA, equal to roughly 29,000 T cell genomes. Purified libraries were quantified with a Qubit 3.0 fluorometer, sized on a Bioanalyzer 2100, and re-quantified with the KAPA Library Quantification kit. Each immunoSEQ 96-well plate was sequenced on its own single-read 150-cycle Illumina NextSeq 550 flow cell. The source study handled its data this way. Because the immunoSEQ output included only junctional sequences and no quality scores, the filtering could not be the same as the filtering used for full-length reads. To assign V/J genes and CDR3, sequences were annotated using PyIR, a Python wrapper for IgBLAST v1.9, with IMGT germline references. Reads with weak V/J assignments (E-value above 1e-6), missing CDR3, stop codons, out-of-frame junctions, or ambiguous translated residues were removed. V3J clonotypes were defined by identical inferred V gene, J gene, and CDR3 amino acid sequence. Percentage overlap between repertoires was calculated by dividing the number of shared unique clonotypes by the size of the smaller repertoire. Three approaches were used to assess repertoire richness: RTK rarefaction, the Chao1 estimator, and Recon v2.1 estimates of unobserved clonotypes. Generation probabilities for all TCRbeta clonotypes obtained by the gDNA method from a handful of donors were computed using OLGA. Entries here come from immuneACCESS through TCRdb and include only in-frame sequences with V and J called. Some clones fail to appear in such tables; in the studies checked, an unresolved V gene covers under half of the shortfall, and the cause of the remainder is unknown. The V and J calls and clone size were taken over from that table, and D and trimming were inferred from the DNA. The sample profile shows over a million clones; around 97% of them were found once. The ten largest account for approximately 1.1% of the sample.

The research as a whole found: Because the study included only a small number of donors, the genetic and exposure-history diversity represented was limited. Compared with non-shared clonotypes, clonotypes shared by all four sorted-subset donors had higher generation probabilities. Estimated clonotype richness was generally larger for naive than for memory subsets. Even with the large sequencing depth, rarefaction of the sorted-subset datasets indicated that sequencing was incomplete. When several donors were compared, the shared fraction of clonotypes was around 5% for naive CD4, approximately 3.3% for naive CD8, 2.3% for memory CD4, and 0.4% for memory CD8. Based on pairwise subsampling, the degree of clonotype sharing among donors was expected to be affected by sequencing depth. Sampling was limited to blood, and TCR repertoires in tissue likely differ from TCR repertoires in blood.

For this clone: Its cognate antigen has yet to be identified. Per-base qualities were not stored, and no clone one base away is much larger.

Measured from the cysteine to the phenylalanine, the CDR3 is 14 residues long. This entry keeps only the CDR3 DNA: 42 bases, framed from base 1. For CDR1 and CDR2, the germline V gene lists ENHRY and SYGVKD. V loses 0 bases, J loses 6 bases, and the germline ends lie 9 bases apart. The sample was naive CD4+ T cells sorted from blood. The cell subset or site label on this specimen signifies: CD45RA+ positively selected. This sequence uses TRBV10-3 and TRBJ2-1, with the D gene not confidently named. This receptor was identified in a young man in good health. The nucleotide sequence is given as TGTGCCATCAGTGAGTCGACTGTCCTCAATGAGCAGTTCTTC. It codes for CAISESTVLNEQFF.